These 2 T cell receptor beta chains were all obtained from the same sample, sequenced in a study of T cells in Graves' hyperthyroidism and ophthalmopathy. Amplification targeted TCR beta CDR3 regions from RNA transcripts. RT-PCR in the first round (using the HTBI primer set) targeted the TCR CDR3. TCRdb itself ran the multiplex PCR reads through MiXCR, one entry per CDR3 protein. The repertoire holds about 550,000 distinct CDR3 sequences, with around 20% as singletons. The sequencing input was blood. The source of these receptors is a man between 18 and 35 years old with Graves' hyperthyroidism.

This clonotype was found many times. The chain recombines TRBV6-1 with TRBJ2-2; D call uncertain. The CDR3 length is 11 residues. Germline loops: CDR1 MNHNS, CDR2 SASEGT. Trimming took off 8 bases at V and 8 bases at J, with 9 bases between the two ends. As DNA, the CDR3 is TGTGCCAGCTATCGTGGTGGGGAGCTGTTTTTT. It yields the protein CASYRGGELFF.

This clonotype has at least ten counts. CDR3 sequence reads: CASAGQTNYGYTF. CDR3 nucleotides: TGCGCCAGCGCAGGCCAAACTAACTATGGCTACACCTTC. The genes are TRBV5-1 and TRBJ1-2; D is uncertain. Germline CDR1 SGHRS, CDR2 YFSETQ. This CDR3 spans 13 amino acids. V gave up 7 bases and J gave up 0 bases, with 10 bases separating them.